Below are 23 T cell receptor beta chains sequenced from a single sample in a study of PD-1 blockade in classical Hodgkin lymphoma. Sequencing was performed with immunoSEQ multiplex PCR; in TCRdb, only in-frame clones are kept and a portion is missing. The repertoire holds 30,000 to 35,000 clones, with 90% as singletons. Every patient had relapsed following autologous stem cell transplantation, and cohorts differed in brentuximab vedotin exposure. Purification of CD4+ T cells from thawed PBMCs was achieved by magnetic negative selection. This material consisted of CD4+ T cells from blood, taken at baseline. Source of these receptors: a human donor with classical Hodgkin lymphoma.

This chain connects TRBV10-3 to TRBJ2-7; maybe TRBD1 (7 bases). The CDR3 runs to 15 residues. CDR1 and CDR2 from the germline V gene are ENHRY and SYGVKD. Trimming shortened V by 0 bases and J by 4 bases, and 13 bases separated the two germline ends. Here the CDR3 reads CAISESVQGGYEQYF. The CDR3 region has the DNA TGTGCCATCAGTGAGTCGGTCCAGGGGGGTTACGAGCAGTACTTC.

The V gene is TRBV25-1, the J gene TRBJ1-6, with D tentatively TRBD1 (6 bases). CDR3 size: 16 residues. Germline loops: CDR1 MGHDK, CDR2 SYGVNS. V shed 8 bases and J shed 9 bases, with 23 bases lying between them. In DNA, the CDR3 is TGTGCCAGCTCCTATACCGGGACACTGCTCCGTTCACCCCTCCACTTT. This encodes CASSYTGTLLRSPLHF.

The chain combines TRBV5-1 with TRBJ1-5; possibly TRBD1 for D (5 bases). Trimming cost V 0 bases and J 3 bases, with 13 bases left between them. Germline V gives CDR1 SGHRS, CDR2 YFSETQ. The CDR3 extends over 16 amino acids. CDR3 bases: TGCGCCAGCAGCTTGGGAGGCCCAGGGACCAATCAGCCCCAGCATTTT. This codes for CASSLGGPGTNQPQHF. Full variable domain (outside the CDR3, taken from reference TRBV5-1 and TRBJ1-5): KAGVTQTPRYLIKTRGQQVTLSCSPISGHRSVSWYQQTPGQGLQFLFEYFSETQRNKGNFPGRFSGRQFSNSRSEMNVSTLELGDSALYLCASSLGGPGTNQPQHFGDGTRLSIL.

The genes are TRBV5-1 and TRBJ2-5, with a tentative D call TRBD2 (5 bases). This CDR3 region has 14 residues. The germline CDR1 and CDR2 sequences are SGHRS and YFSETQ. V was trimmed by 0 bases and J by 4 bases, leaving 10 bases between them. The DNA for the CDR3 is TGCGCCAGCAGCTTGGTTGCTGAGGGAGAGACCCAGTACTTC. It encodes CASSLVAEGETQYF.

The chain employs TRBV11-1 and TRBJ2-1; 7 positions agree with TRBD1. The CDR3 sequence is 16 residues long. CDR1 and CDR2 from the germline V gene are SGHAT and FQDESV (reference sequence). The trim removed 5 bases at V and 4 bases at J, leaving 11 bases unmatched. Here the CDR3 reads CASSPKQGMSYNEQFF. The CDR3 DNA follows: TGTGCCAGCAGCCCCAAACAGGGGATGAGTTACAATGAGCAGTTCTTC.

The rearrangement links TRBV5-1 to TRBJ2-1; 10 bases are a match to TRBD1. Unmatched junction bases numbered 7, after V lost 5 bases and J lost 8 bases. Germline CDR1 and CDR2: SGHRS and YFSETQ. The CDR3 loop spans 14 amino acids. The CDR3 spells CASRAGQGSHEQFF. Written as DNA, the CDR3 is TGCGCCAGCAGGGCGGGACAGGGGAGCCATGAGCAGTTCTTC.

J is TRBJ2-7 and V is TRBV6-5; 13 bases match TRBD2. The CDR3 contains 16 residues. The germline CDR1 and CDR2 sequences are MNHEY and SVGAGI. Unmatched junction bases numbered 3, after V lost 2 bases and J lost 2 bases. CDR3 amino acids: CASSYGLAGATYEQYF. The DNA for the CDR3 is TGTGCCAGCAGTTACGGACTAGCGGGGGCAACCTACGAGCAGTACTTC.

The V gene is TRBV5-8, the J gene TRBJ1-2; tentative D call: TRBD1 (5 bases). Germline V CDR1 and CDR2: SGHTS, YDEGEE. The CDR3 has 15 amino acids. Trimming removed 0 bases from V and 7 bases from J, with 16 bases in between. CDR3 loop: CASSLAYRWAAGYTF. The CDR3 DNA sequence: TGTGCCAGCAGCTTGGCATACAGGTGGGCTGCTGGCTACACCTTC.

The rearrangement uses TRBV18 and TRBJ1-1, with D possibly being TRBD1 (6 bases). The CDR3 spans 20 residues. The germline gives CDR1 KGHSH, CDR2 LQKENI. Trimming pared 1 base from V and 0 bases from J, leaving 24 bases between. The CDR3 reads CASSPQGGPSTFFLNTEAFF. DNA for the CDR3: TGTGCCAGCTCACCACAGGGGGGGCCCTCGACCTTTTTTTTGAACACTGAAGCTTTCTTT.

The V call is TRBV19, the J call TRBJ1-3; 7 bases are a match to TRBD1. Germline CDR1 LNHDA, CDR2 SQIVND (reference sequence). The CDR3 contains 15 residues. With 3 bases clipped from V and 4 bases from J, the junction kept 6 bases outside the gene matches. CDR3 region: CASSINDRAGNTIYF. DNA of the CDR3: TGTGCCAGTAGTATCAACGACAGGGCCGGAAACACCATATATTTT.

V is TRBV11-3 and J is TRBJ2-7; D call uncertain. This CDR3 spans 15 amino acids. Germline-derived CDR1 and CDR2 are SGHNT and YENEEA. Deletions cut 1 base from V and 4 bases from J, with 14 bases between. For the CDR3, the DNA is TGTGCCAGCAGCTTAGGAGGCACAAGGCAATACGAGCAGTACTTC. It translates to CASSLGGTRQYEQYF.

This clone was observed once. The chain carries TRBV5-1 and TRBJ2-1; no clear D gene. The V and J ends lost 9 bases and 3 bases respectively, with 16 bases between them. This CDR3 has 14 amino acids. Germline V gives CDR1 SGHRS, CDR2 YFSETQ. CDR3 residues: CATTSLKNYNEQFF. The DNA for the CDR3 is TGCGCCACAACGAGTTTAAAGAACTACAATGAGCAGTTCTTC.

The J gene is TRBJ2-7, the V gene TRBV20-1; TRBD1 is a possible D gene (5 bases). V was clipped by 6 bases and J by 6 bases, with 12 bases between them. The CDR3 is made up of 11 amino acids. From germline, CDR1 is DFQATT and CDR2 SNEGSKA (reference sequence). CDR3 residues: CSALGLSEQYF. The CDR3 bases are TGCAGTGCCCTGGGGCTCTCCGAGCAGTACTTC.

The rearrangement joins TRBV5-1 to TRBJ2-2; D is possibly TRBD1 (7 bases). CDR3 size: 17 residues. V was trimmed by 5 bases and J by 2 bases, leaving 19 bases between them. The germline V gene has CDR1 SGHRS and CDR2 YFSETQ. DNA of the CDR3: TGCGCCAGCAGGGGGGGTCCGGGACAGAGTAACACCGGGGAGCTGTTTTTT. It yields the protein CASRGGPGQSNTGELFF.

The chain employs TRBV28 and TRBJ2-7; 7 bases align to TRBD2. The CDR3 length is 15 residues. Germline CDR1 is MDHEN and CDR2 is SYDVKM. V was pared by 3 bases and J by 4 bases, with 9 bases of the junction left unmatched. DNA for the CDR3: TGTGCCAGCAGTTTTAACGCGGGAGCTCGGTACGAGCAGTACTTC. Its protein product is CASSFNAGARYEQYF.

About this clone itself: One end of the junction varies from germline; a read error may be responsible. The J gene is TRBJ1-1, the V gene TRBV12-5; TRBD1 matches at 8 bases. Germline V gene lookup returns CDR1 LGHNT and CDR2 FRNRAP. The CDR3 consists of 13 residues. For the CDR3, the DNA is TGTGCTAGTGGCACGGGGACAGGCCTCTCCGGCTCCTTT. Translated, it gives CASGTGTGLSGSF.

The chain links TRBV5-1 to TRBJ1-1; tentative D call: TRBD1 (6 bases). In germline, CDR1 is SGHRS, CDR2 YFSETQ. The CDR3 totals 14 residues. The V gene lost 4 bases and the J gene lost 1 base, with 11 bases spanning the gap. CDR3 amino acids: CASSHRVENTEAFF. In DNA, the CDR3 is TGCGCCAGCAGCCACAGGGTTGAGAACACTGAAGCTTTCTTT.

This chain uses TRBV27 with TRBJ2-1; 10 bases are a match to TRBD2. The CDR3 consists of 14 residues. Germline CDR1 and CDR2: MNHEY and SMNVEV (reference sequence). Germline trimming cut 3 bases from V and 10 bases from J; bases unmatched to any gene: 6. This CDR3 is CASSFQREGQEQFF. The CDR3 DNA sequence: TGTGCCAGCAGTTTCCAGCGGGAGGGCCAGGAGCAGTTCTTC.

There are a few counts of this clone. J is TRBJ2-7 and V is TRBV9; the D gene is possibly TRBD1 (6 bases). The CDR3 spans 15 residues. V lost 2 bases to trimming and J lost 3 bases, with 15 bases between them. Germline loops: CDR1 SGDLS, CDR2 YYNGEE. As DNA, the CDR3 is TGTGCCAGCAGCGTGGGACAAAGCACCGGCTACGAGCAGTACTTC. This gives the protein CASSVGQSTGYEQYF.

This chain joins TRBV7-9 and TRBJ2-7; unclear D gene. Looked up from germline, CDR1 is SEHNR and CDR2 is FQNEAQ (reference sequence). This CDR3 comprises 11 residues. V lost 3 bases and J lost 6, with 6 bases in between. The CDR3 reads CASSFSLEQYF. The DNA of the CDR3 is TGTGCCAGCAGCTTTTCGCTCGAGCAGTACTTC.

This chain joins TRBV25-1 and TRBJ1-1; unclear D gene. The CDR3 runs to 17 residues. Trimming shortened V by 1 base and J by 2 bases, and 17 bases separated the two germline ends. The germline V gene has CDR1 MGHDK and CDR2 SYGVNS. The CDR3: CASSESPHSQTNTEAFF. The CDR3 DNA follows: TGTGCCAGCAGTGAATCCCCGCACAGCCAGACCAACACTGAAGCTTTCTTT. The full variable domain, with the rest looked up from reference TRBV25-1 and TRBJ1-1, is EADIYQTPRYLVIGTGKKITLECSQTMGHDKMYWYQQDPGMELHLIHYSYGVNSTEKGDLSSESTVSRIRTEHFPLTLESARPSHTSQYLCASSESPHSQTNTEAFFGQGTRLTVV.

The chain links TRBV7-9 to TRBJ2-1; D is uncertain. V gave up 8 bases and J gave up 0 bases, with 26 bases separating them. The CDR3 consists of 19 residues. Germline assignment: CDR1 SEHNR and CDR2 FQNEAQ (reference sequence). The CDR3 nucleotides read TGTGCCAGCCAACCAAGGAAACCCGCCGTCATGAGCTCCTACAATGAGCAGTTCTTC. Its protein is CASQPRKPAVMSSYNEQFF.

The rearrangement links TRBV6-1 to TRBJ2-5, with a possible D match to TRBD2 (6 bases). The V end lost 3 bases, the J end lost 5 bases, and 10 bases lay between the germline ends. The V gene's germline CDR1 is MNHNS and CDR2 SASEGT. This CDR3 has 13 amino acids. CDR3 bases: TGTGCCAGCAGTGAGGTTCGGGGGGAGACCCAGTACTTC. Translating it yields CASSEVRGETQYF.